Reported below is one TCR beta chain. This clone qualifies as medium-sized (0.01 to 0.1%). Its antigen is still unknown. Base-call qualities are not available, and no considerably larger clone is one nucleotide away. Reading from cysteine to phenylalanine, the CDR3 counts 18 amino acids. Here the CDR3 DNA is all that survives: 54 bases in frame from base 1. As encoded in the germline V gene, CDR1 is SGHVS while CDR2 is FQNEAQ. V is cut back by 2 bases and J by 1 base, with 11 bases in the junction unmatched. The sample comes from a study of T cells in tumors after PD-1 blockade (dated by TCRdb to between 2018 and 2021). With respect to the entire study: Prior checkpoint blockade, systemic immunosuppressant use, and recent radiotherapy or other anti-cancer therapy within 4 weeks were grounds for patient exclusion. Pembrolizumab 200 mg every 3 weeks or cemiplimab 350 mg every 2 weeks was administered to patients. A subset of patients also received ongoing daily vismodegib 150 mg during anti-PD-1 treatment. On average, peripheral blood samples yielded some 37,000 unique clonotypes and roughly 100,000 TCR templates (range roughly 21,000-270,000). Paired single-cell RNA and TCR sequencing was performed on site-matched tumors from BCC or SCC patients before and after anti-PD-1 therapy. To compare clonotypes in blood versus tumor, bulk TCR sequencing was run on under eleven peripheral blood samples drawn from 4 or 5 patients. Clinical response was assessed using RECIST version 1.1.

What this sample's time point label stands for: after anti-PD-1 therapy. Genomic DNA extracted from tumor biopsies or peripheral blood was used for bulk TCRbeta sequencing, with input ranging from roughly 616 ng to 6,500 ng. Every patient was a poor candidate for surgical resection and had histologically proven advanced or metastatic basal or squamous cell carcinoma. The basal cell carcinoma cohort was made up of roughly eleven patients, and bulk tumor TCR sequencing was performed for 7 to 9 of these patients. Broader findings and caveats from the paper: The source of novel T cell clones was not identified and could include lymphoid organs or rare unexpanded clones within the tumor or its periphery. About 42% of tumor TCR clonotypes were found in blood, and some novel exhausted tumor clones appeared in pre-treatment blood, suggesting peripheral recruitment.

Deep TCRbeta sequencing was performed with the immunoSEQ platform. On the authors' methods: Only productive rearrangements were exported from the immunoSEQ Analyzer for downstream analysis. T cell phenotypes were assigned to bulk TCRbeta clonotypes by matching the clonotypes to single-cell RNA+TCR-seq clones that had the same TCRbeta sequence. Using bulk TCR sequencing data, clone enrichment in tumor was calculated by dividing a clone's tumor frequency by the same clone's PBMC frequency. TCRs were sorted with GLIPH into specificity groups, meaning clusters of distinct TCRs that share CDR3 motifs and likely recognize common antigens. TCRdb obtained this table from immuneACCESS and retained in-frame rearrangements with V and J assigned. These tables miss some clones; where compared with another copy, unresolved V genes account for less than half of the shortfall, and the remainder is unexplained. V and J calls and clone size come straight from that table; D and trimming were deduced from the DNA. Counted in this sample were about 24,000 clones; around four fifths of them appeared once. The top ten hold 9.5% to 15% of the sample.

The sample in question was PBMCs, obtained after anti-PD-1 treatment. This TCR came from a human donor with basal cell carcinoma. Recombination joined TRBV7-8 with TRBJ1-5, with TRBD1 matching 7 junction bases. The DNA sequence follows: TGTGCCAGCAGCTTATATGGACAGGAGTGGGTAAGCAATCAGCCCCAGCATTTT. Translated, this gives CASSLYGQEWVSNQPQHF. The entire variable domain, with the stretches around the CDR3 drawn from the reference TRBV7-8 and TRBJ1-5 proteins, is GAGVSQSPRYKVAKRGQDVALRCDPISGHVSLFWYQQALGQGPEFLTYFQNEAQLDKSGLPSDRFFAERPEGSVSTLKIQRTQQEDSAVYLCASSLYGQEWVSNQPQHFGDGTRLSIL.